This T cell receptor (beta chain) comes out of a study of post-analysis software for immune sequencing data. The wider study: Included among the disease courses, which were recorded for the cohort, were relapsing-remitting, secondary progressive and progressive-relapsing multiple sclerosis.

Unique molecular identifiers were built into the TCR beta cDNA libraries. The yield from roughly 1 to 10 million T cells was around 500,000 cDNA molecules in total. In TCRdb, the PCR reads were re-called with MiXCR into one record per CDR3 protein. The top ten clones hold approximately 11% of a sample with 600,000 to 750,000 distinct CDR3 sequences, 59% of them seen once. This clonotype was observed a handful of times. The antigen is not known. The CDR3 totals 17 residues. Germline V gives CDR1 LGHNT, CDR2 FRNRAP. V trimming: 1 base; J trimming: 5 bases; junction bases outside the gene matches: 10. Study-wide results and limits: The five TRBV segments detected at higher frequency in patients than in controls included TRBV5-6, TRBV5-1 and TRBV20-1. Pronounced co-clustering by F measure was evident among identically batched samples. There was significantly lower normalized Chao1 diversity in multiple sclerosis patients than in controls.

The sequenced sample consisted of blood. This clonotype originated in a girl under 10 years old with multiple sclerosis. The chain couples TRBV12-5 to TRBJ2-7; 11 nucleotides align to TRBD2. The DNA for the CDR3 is TGTGCTAGTGGTTTGGGACTAGCGGGATCAGAGTGGGACGAGCAGTACTTC. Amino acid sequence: CASGLGLAGSEWDEQYF.